The 13 T cell receptor beta chains presented below share a single source sample, sequenced in a study of blood T cell repertoires in COVID-19. TCRdb's table, derived via immunoSEQ multiplex PCR, lists solely in-frame clones and lacks some. Of about 73,000 clones in the sample, roughly nine tenths were seen once. The sample taken for sequencing was peripheral blood. The receptors here all came from an older man with acute or convalescent COVID-19.

The chain employs TRBV2 and TRBJ1-1, with a possible D match to TRBD1 (5 bases). The V gene's germline CDR1 is SNHLY and CDR2 FYNNEI. Trimming took 2 bases from V and 3 from J, leaving 13 bases between them. This CDR3 spans 15 amino acids. CDR3 bases: TGTGCCAGCAGTGAACATGGCGGGGACTACACTGAAGCTTTCTTT. Its translation is CASSEHGGDYTEAFF.

This clone has just one count. This chain joins TRBV7-9 and TRBJ2-5; tentatively, D is TRBD1 (6 bases). This CDR3 is 11 amino acids long. Deletions cut 1 base from V and 9 bases from J, with 6 bases between. Germline CDR1 SEHNR, CDR2 FQNEAQ (reference sequence). This CDR3 reads CASSLGQAQYF. In DNA, the CDR3 is TGTGCCAGCAGCTTAGGACAGGCCCAGTACTTC.

This chain connects TRBV2 to TRBJ2-7; D gene uncertain. The germline gives CDR1 SNHLY, CDR2 FYNNEI. The germline V and J ends were trimmed by 4 bases and 3 bases, with 4 bases remaining between them. The CDR3 is made up of 11 amino acids. This chain's CDR3 is CASSVNYEQYF. The CDR3 nucleotides are TGTGCCAGCAGTGTTAACTACGAGCAGTACTTC.

The chain joins TRBV2 to TRBJ2-7, with unresolved D. There are 11 residues in the CDR3. Deletions cut 4 bases from V and 2 bases from J, with 3 bases between. Germline V gene lookup returns CDR1 SNHLY and CDR2 FYNNEI. The CDR3 here is CASSVTYEQYF. Written as DNA, the CDR3 is TGTGCCAGCAGTGTTACCTACGAGCAGTACTTC.

The chain has TRBV4-1 and TRBJ1-2; TRBD1 aligns across 7 bases. The CDR3 is 16 residues long. J lost 13 bases, V lost 3 bases, and 20 bases had no gene match. CDR1 and CDR2 (germline): MGHRA, YSYEKL. The CDR3 coding sequence is TGCGCCAGCAGCCATCAGTTACTTGAGGGGGCCCGGTCCGTCACCTTC. It encodes CASSHQLLEGARSVTF.

This chain uses TRBV5-1 with TRBJ2-3, with TRBD2 identical over 8 bases. The CDR3 covers 16 residues. The junction had 6 bases not matched to a gene; V was cut back by 3 bases and J by 0 bases. Germline CDR1 reads SGHRS; CDR2 reads YFSETQ. The CDR3 region is CASSSRGGVSTDTQYF. CDR3 in DNA: TGCGCCAGCAGCTCCCGGGGGGGGGTTAGCACAGATACGCAGTATTTT.

The chain combines TRBV3-1 (or the pseudogene TRBV3-2) with TRBJ1-5; D possibly corresponds to TRBD1 (6 bases). The CDR3 contains 13 residues. Trimming shortened V by 2 bases and J by 6 bases, and 8 bases separated the two germline ends. From germline, CDR1 is LGHDT and CDR2 YNNKEL (reference sequence). The CDR3, as DNA: TGTGCCAGCAGCCAAACAGGGAGTCAGCCCCAGCATTTT. Translation gives CASSQTGSQPQHF.

V is TRBV11-2 and J is TRBJ2-5; D not resolved. Germline V gene data show CDR1 as SGHAT and CDR2 as FQNNGV. The CDR3 runs to 15 residues. V was cut by 5 bases and J by 3 bases, with 16 bases left in between. The CDR3 loop reads CASSPPAVAEETQYF. The CDR3 DNA reads as TGTGCCAGCAGCCCCCCTGCGGTCGCGGAAGAGACCCAGTACTTC.

The chain combines TRBV12-3 or TRBV12-4 with TRBJ1-2; no firm D call. V gave up 5 bases and J gave up 8 bases, with 12 bases separating them. The CDR3 has 12 amino acids. CDR3 sequence: CASSTPPGGYTF. The CDR3 DNA reads TGTGCCAGCAGTACCCCGCCGGGAGGCTACACCTTC.

The chain has TRBV11-1 and TRBJ2-7; perhaps TRBD2 as D (6 bases). Germline assignment: CDR1 SGHAT and CDR2 FQDESV (reference sequence). This CDR3 has 13 amino acids. Trimming pared 8 bases from V and 2 bases from J, leaving 13 bases between. This CDR3 is CASGLATTYEQYF. The CDR3 coding sequence is TGTGCCAGCGGTCTAGCGACCACCTACGAGCAGTACTTC.

This chain uses TRBV10-1 with TRBJ2-2; D is perhaps TRBD2 (5 bases). The CDR3 has 15 amino acids. Per germline, CDR1 WNHNN and CDR2 SYGVQD (reference sequence). The germline V and J ends were trimmed by 0 bases and 5 bases, with 10 bases remaining between them. In DNA, the CDR3 is TGCGCCAGCAGTGAGTCGCGAGGACTTACCGGGGAGCTGTTTTTT. It codes for CASSESRGLTGELFF.

For the CDR3, the DNA is TGTGCCAGCAGCCCCGACAGGGTGGGTCAGCCCCAGCATTTT. Amino acid sequence: CASSPDRVGQPQHF. The V call is TRBV7-8, the J call TRBJ1-5; 7 bases match TRBD1. The J segment lost 6 bases and the V segment lost 5 bases, leaving 7 bases of the junction unmatched. In germline, CDR1 is SGHVS, CDR2 FQNEAQ. There are 14 residues in the CDR3.

In this sample, this clone turned up once. V usage is TRBV30 and J usage is TRBJ1-5, with D perhaps matching TRBD1 (6 bases). CDR1 and CDR2 from the germline V gene are GTSNPN and SVGIG (reference sequence). This CDR3 contains 12 residues. Trimming stripped 4 bases from V and 4 bases from J, with 8 bases between. CDR3 sequence reads: CAWNQGNQPQHF. CDR3 DNA sequence: TGTGCCTGGAATCAGGGGAATCAGCCCCAGCATTTT. The whole variable domain, remainder taken from reference TRBV30 and TRBJ1-5, is SQTIHQWPATLVQPVGSPLSLECTVEGTSNPNLYWYRQAAGRGLQLLFYSVGIGQISSEVPQNLSASRPQDRQFILSSKKLLLSDSGFYLCAWNQGNQPQHFGDGTRLSIL.